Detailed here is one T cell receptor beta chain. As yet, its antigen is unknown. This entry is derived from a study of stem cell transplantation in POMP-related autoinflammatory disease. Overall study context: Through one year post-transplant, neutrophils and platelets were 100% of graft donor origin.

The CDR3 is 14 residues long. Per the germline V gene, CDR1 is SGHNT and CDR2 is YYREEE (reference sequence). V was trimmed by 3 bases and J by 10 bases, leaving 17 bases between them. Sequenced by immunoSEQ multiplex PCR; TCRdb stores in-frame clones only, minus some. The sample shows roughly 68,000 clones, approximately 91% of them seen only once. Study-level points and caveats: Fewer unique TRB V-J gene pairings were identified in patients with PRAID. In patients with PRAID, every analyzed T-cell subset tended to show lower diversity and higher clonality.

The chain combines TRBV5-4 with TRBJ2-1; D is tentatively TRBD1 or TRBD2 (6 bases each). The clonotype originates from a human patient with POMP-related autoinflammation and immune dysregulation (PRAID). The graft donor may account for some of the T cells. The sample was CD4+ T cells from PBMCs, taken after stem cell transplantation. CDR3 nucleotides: TGTGCCAGCAGCTCACCGCACGGGGGCGAGGAGCAGTTCTTC. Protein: CASSSPHGGEEQFF. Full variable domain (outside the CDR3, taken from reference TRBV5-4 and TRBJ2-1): ETGVTQSPTHLIKTRGQQVTLRCSSQSGHNTVSWYQQALGQGPQFIFQYYREEENGRGNFPPRFSGLQFPNYSSELNVNALELDDSALYLCASSSPHGGEEQFFGPGTRLTVL.